This T cell receptor (beta chain) came from a study of blood T cell repertoires in COVID-19 (dated by TCRdb to 2020 to 2021). Background on the whole study: Collaborator samples came from the United States, Italy and Spain and covered acute and convalescent phases of COVID-19. The prospective study material was composed of cDNA or gDNA derived from T cells, B-cell-depleted T cells, or PBMCs. Subjects who had been exposed to COVID-19, were actively infected with it, or had recovered from it provided the deeply sampled blood TCRbeta repertoires that made up the dataset. The repertoires were released in a freely available public database intended as a resource for research on the immune response to SARS-CoV-2. The samples were drawn from the first 160 participants of the ongoing ImmuneRACE study and from over 950 subjects provided by 6 global collaborators. Sample metadata almost always included a de-identified subject ID, COVID-19 status, age in years and sex. HLA class I and class II types, where available, came from metadata supplied by the sample provider rather than from assay-based typing. What the study reported, not specific to this receptor: The amount of clinical and demographic metadata varied by source and participant and was provided uncurated.

Each collaborating institution followed its own protocols to collect whole blood in K2EDTA tubes. For TCRbeta analysis, collaborators shipped samples in one of three forms: frozen whole blood, isolated PBMCs, or DNA extracted from either of those sample types. Details on this clone: Its antigen remains undetermined. Within one base of it there is no much larger clone, and no base qualities were kept.

After removal of 7 bases from V and 3 bases from J, the junction retains 8 bases not matched to a gene. Reading the germline V gene (reference sequence) gives CDR1 SGHAT and CDR2 FQDESV. The CDR3 has 15 amino acids, counting the end cysteine and phenylalanine. Solely the CDR3 DNA is kept, with 45 bases framed from the first base. TCRbeta CDR3 regions were amplified from genomic DNA by means of the immunoSEQ Assay, a bias-controlled multiplex PCR. From the authors' description of their analysis: Within the assay, amplification of reference gene primers was used to estimate how many nucleated cells each sample contained. Sequence reads were collapsed and filtered to measure the absolute abundance of every unique TCRbeta CDR3 rearrangement. For each sample, productive Simpson clonality was calculated as the square root of Simpson's diversity index over productive rearrangements. TCRdb took over this immuneACCESS table, retaining in-frame rearrangements with V and J assigned. Such tables are incomplete; in checked studies, under half of the missing clones stem from an unresolved V gene, and the remainder is unexplained. Clone size and the V and J calls come from that table; the DNA yielded D and trimming. This sample has tens of thousands of clones in its table, and roughly 90% of those were observed once. The top ten clones comprise 1% to 1.5% of the sample.

The receptor comes from a man aged 55 to 70 with acute or convalescent COVID-19. Sequencing used peripheral blood. The sequence links TRBV11-1 to TRBJ2-1; 8 central nucleotides agree with TRBD2. The nucleotide sequence reads as follows: TGTGCCAGCAAGGGACGGGGGGGCAACTACAATGAGCAGTTCTTC. It specifies CASKGRGGNYNEQFF.